What follows describes a single T cell receptor (beta chain). Its antigen is still unknown. Base qualities are missing; no much larger clone stands one base away. RNA was extracted using the RNeasy kit, and roughly 0.45 to 1 microgram was reverse transcribed with random hexamers. TCR beta CDR3 regions were amplified with the immunoSEQ multiplex PCR assay covering 54 Vbeta and 13 Jbeta segments. Bias from PCR amplification was corrected by using a synthetic template baseline for primer optimization and for computational correction. In the source study's methods: Reads were annotated to V, D and J genes according to IMGT and were analyzed with immunoSEQ Analyzer, with only productive sequences retained. Clonality was computed as one minus Shannon entropy normalized by log2 of the number of productive unique sequences. For each patient and control, public and private clones were evaluated within the 100 most prevalent clones. Clones were defined as Susac-specific when absent from the healthy and MS cohorts, from roughly 1,000 published viral clones and from other ImmuneACCESS disease sequences. TCRdb cleaned the public reads at Q25 with fastp, built clones with MiXCR and kept in-frame beta chains. Rows with one shared CDR3 protein collapse into an entry with the most common genes and DNA. TCRdb assigned the V and J calls; the authors' analysis was not used. The sample table contains over 95,000 distinct CDR3 sequences; only one count was recorded for 80% to 95% of them. The ten top clones hold approximately 0.13% of the sample.

This sample stems from a study of CD8 T cells in Susac syndrome (dated by TCRdb to the late 2010s). With respect to the entire study: Repertoire sequencing was used to test whether CD8+ T cell activation and differentiation in Susac syndrome was antigen driven.

General study outcomes and caveats: The study acknowledged that relatively few individuals were included in the TCR sequencing and HLA analysis.

Peripheral blood CD8+ and CD4+ T cells from healthy donors, Susac syndrome patients and multiple sclerosis patients were profiled using high-throughput TCR beta sequencing. The healthy donors served as controls matched for age and sex. Bulk CD8+ and CD4+ T cells were purified by magnetic negative isolation, while CD8+ TEMRA cells were enriched using FACS. Blood was drawn into EDTA tubes, processed within 24 hours, and PBMCs were isolated by density gradient centrifugation. PBMCs intended for TCR sequencing were cryopreserved in liquid nitrogen and thawed later in a water bath at 37 degrees C. Purity of sorted or isolated CD4+, CD8+ and CD8+ TEMRA cells was at least 90%. Taken from the germline V gene, the CDR1 and CDR2 loops are SGHAT and FQNNGV. The CDR3 covers 15 residues, taking in both the cysteine and the phenylalanine. The CDR3 DNA has 45 bases and is translated from base 1. Trimming costs V 5 bases and J 6 bases, and their ends lie 19 bases apart.

This chain is built from TRBV11-2 and TRBJ1-2; a weak D assignment points to TRBD1 (6 bases agree). The sequenced sample was CD4+ T cells from PBMCs. This clonotype was sampled from a human donor in good health. The DNA is TGTGCCAGCAGCCCTCGACAGGTGCGGCTGAATGGCTACACCTTC. Its translation is CASSPRQVRLNGYTF.